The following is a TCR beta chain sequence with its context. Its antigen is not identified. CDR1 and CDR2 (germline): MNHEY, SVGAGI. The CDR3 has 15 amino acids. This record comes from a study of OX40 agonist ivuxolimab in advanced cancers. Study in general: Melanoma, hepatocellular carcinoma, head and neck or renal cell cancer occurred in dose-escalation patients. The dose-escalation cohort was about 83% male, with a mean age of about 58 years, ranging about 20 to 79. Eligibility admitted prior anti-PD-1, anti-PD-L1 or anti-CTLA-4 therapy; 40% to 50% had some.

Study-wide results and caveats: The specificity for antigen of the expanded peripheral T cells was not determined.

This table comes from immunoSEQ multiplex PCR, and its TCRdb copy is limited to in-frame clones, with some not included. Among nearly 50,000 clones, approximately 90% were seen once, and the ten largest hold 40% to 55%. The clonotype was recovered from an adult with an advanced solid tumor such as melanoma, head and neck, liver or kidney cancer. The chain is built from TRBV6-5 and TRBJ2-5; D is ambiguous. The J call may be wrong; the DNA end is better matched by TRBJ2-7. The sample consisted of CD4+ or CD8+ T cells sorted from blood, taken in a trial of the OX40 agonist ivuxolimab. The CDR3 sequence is CASSYSSLGSYEQYF. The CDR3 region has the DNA TGTGCCAGCAGTTACTCGTCCCTGGGATCCTACGAGCAGTACTTC.